Each of the 21 T cell receptor beta chains below was sequenced from the same sample in a study of early T cells in non-severe SARS-CoV-2 infection. TCRdb independently ran MiXCR on the 5' RACE reads; one entry per CDR3 protein. The data hold about 60,000 distinct CDR3 sequences, with roughly 10% observed a single time. The sequencing here drew on whole blood, taken at baseline. Every receptor here comes from an adult who was a healthcare worker with PCR-confirmed SARS-CoV-2 infection or an uninfected control (not recorded which).

This clonotype was detected a few times. The rearrangement joins TRBV5-1 to TRBJ1-2; D gene uncertain. V lost 4 bases to trimming and J lost 5 bases, with 9 bases between them. CDR1 and CDR2 from the germline V gene are SGHRS and YFSETQ. The CDR3 consists of 12 residues. The CDR3 nucleotides read TGCGCCAGCAGCCCTGATCTGTATGGCTACACCTTC. Amino acid sequence: CASSPDLYGYTF.

This clonotype came up many times. J is TRBJ1-2 and V is TRBV11-2; D might be TRBD1 (5 bases). V lost 4 bases and J 2 bases, leaving 17 bases between the germline ends. CDR3 length: 16 amino acids. CDR1 and CDR2 from the germline V gene are SGHAT and FQNNGV. The CDR3: CASSSLLDTSNYGYTF. CDR3 coding DNA: TGTGCCAGCAGCTCACTACTGGACACTTCGAACTATGGCTACACCTTC.

This clonotype was detected a few times. This chain connects TRBV6-2 or TRBV6-3 to TRBJ2-3, with D possibly being TRBD1 or TRBD2 (5 bases each). The length of the CDR3 is 16 residues. V was cut by 6 bases and J by 1 base, with 17 bases left in between. Germline V CDR1 and CDR2: MNHEY, SVGEGT. The CDR3 nucleotides are TGTGCCAGCAGGGCCTCAGGGACCTGGGGCACAGATACGCAGTATTTT. Translated, it gives CASRASGTWGTDTQYF.

The chain combines TRBV5-1 with TRBJ2-3, with 7 bases lining up with TRBD2. Germline V CDR1 and CDR2: SGHRS, YFSETQ. This CDR3 region has 14 residues. V lost 7 bases, J lost 2 bases, and 7 bases stayed unmatched. CDR3 sequence (DNA): TGCGCCAGCGTTGGGAGCGGGGCCACAGATACGCAGTATTTT. Protein product: CASVGSGATDTQYF. Based on the CDR3 plus reference TRBV5-1 and TRBJ2-3, the full variable domain is KAGVTQTPRYLIKTRGQQVTLSCSPISGHRSVSWYQQTPGQGLQFLFEYFSETQRNKGNFPGRFSGRQFSNSRSEMNVSTLELGDSALYLCASVGSGATDTQYFGPGTRLTVL.

As for this clonotype: In this CDR3 the conserved last residue, phenylalanine or tryptophan, is missing, so a read error is likely. This sequence joins TRBV7-9 and TRBJ1-2; 9 nucleotides line up with TRBD1. The CDR3 runs 16 residues. Germline V CDR1 and CDR2: SEHNR, FQNEAQ (reference sequence). With V trimmed by 3 bases and J by 4 bases, 9 bases remained unmatched. CDR3 loop: CASSFGYRGRGYGYTS. The CDR3 nucleotides are TGTGCCAGCAGCTTTGGATACAGGGGGCGCGGCTATGGCTACACCTCC.

This chain uses TRBV7-6 with TRBJ1-1; 11 bases are a match to TRBD1. With 5 bases clipped from V and 3 bases from J, the junction kept 8 bases outside the gene matches. The CDR3 consists of 16 residues. The germline gives CDR1 SGHVS, CDR2 FNYEAQ. In DNA form, the CDR3 reads TGTGCCAGCAGCCCACGGACAGGGGGCTTACACACTGAAGCTTTCTTT. Its translation: CASSPRTGGLHTEAFF.

The chain couples TRBV9 to TRBJ2-1, with D unresolved. CDR3 length: 14 residues. With 0 bases removed from V and 7 bases from J, the gap between germline ends came to 11 bases. Germline CDR1 is SGDLS and CDR2 is YYNGEE. CDR3 DNA: TGTGCCAGCAGCGTAGGAGTACTTGAGAATGAGCAGTTCTTC. The encoded protein is CASSVGVLENEQFF. Drawing the rest from reference TRBV9 and TRBJ2-1, the complete variable domain is DSGVTQTPKHLITATGQRVTLRCSPRSGDLSVYWYQQSLDQGLQFLIQYYNGEERAKGNILERFSAQQFPDLHSELNLSSLELGDSALYFCASSVGVLENEQFFGPGTRLTVL.

V usage is TRBV12-3 or TRBV12-4 and J usage is TRBJ1-1, with a possible D match to TRBD1 (5 bases). The CDR3 runs to 13 residues. Trimming shortened V by 2 bases and J by 5 bases, and 9 bases separated the two germline ends. CDR3 coding DNA: TGTGCCAGCAGTTTACAGGGTTGGACTGAAGCTTTCTTT. It codes for CASSLQGWTEAFF.

This clonotype was seen only a few times. V gene TRBV6-5 combines with J gene TRBJ1-6; 9 bases agree with TRBD1. V trimming: 5 bases; J trimming: 14 bases; junction bases outside the gene matches: 10. The length of the CDR3 is 14 residues. Germline CDR1 is MNHEY and CDR2 is SVGAGI. The CDR3 DNA sequence: TGTGCCAGCAGTGACAGGGGGGCCCAAATGGCCCTCCACTTT. Its protein is CASSDRGAQMALHF.

The rearrangement joins TRBV7-9 to TRBJ1-1; 7 bases are a match to TRBD1. The CDR3 has 14 residues. With 2 bases clipped from V and 5 bases from J, the junction kept 5 bases outside the gene matches. Per germline, CDR1 SEHNR and CDR2 FQNEAQ (reference sequence). The CDR3 nucleotides are TGTGCCAGCAGCTTATTAACAGGGGTTACTGAAGCTTTCTTT. Translation: CASSLLTGVTEAFF.

The CDR3 coding sequence is TGTGCCAGCAGTGTAGCGGTGAACACTGAAGCTTTCTTT. Translated, it gives CASSVAVNTEAFF. The gene calls are TRBV6-4 and TRBJ1-1, with unresolved D. Germline V CDR1 and CDR2: MRHNA, SNTAGT. The germline V and J ends were trimmed by 4 bases and 0 bases, with 6 bases remaining between them. This CDR3 spans 13 amino acids.

This clonotype was detected a few times. This rearrangement joins TRBV7-2 to TRBJ1-1, with D perhaps TRBD1 (5 bases). Trimming took 2 bases from V and 6 from J, leaving 13 bases between them. This CDR3 is 14 amino acids long. CDR1 is SGHTA, CDR2 FQGNSA, per germline. The CDR3 nucleotides are TGTGCCAGCAGCTTATCAGGGTCGGACTCTGAAGCTTTCTTT. As protein: CASSLSGSDSEAFF.

As to this clonotype: Since a much larger clone is just one base distant, this may be a read error. CDR3 sequence: CSARMAGETQYF. The CDR3 DNA is TGCAGTGCTAGAATGGCCGGGGAGACCCAGTACTTC. This chain connects TRBV20-1 to TRBJ2-5; D unclear. V was trimmed by 2 bases and J by 5 bases, leaving 9 bases between them. The CDR3 loop spans 12 amino acids. From germline, CDR1 is DFQATT and CDR2 SNEGSKA (reference sequence).

In regard to this clonotype: One end of the junction fails to match germline, which may point to a read error. The V and J genes are TRBV3-1 and TRBJ2-5, with a possible D match to TRBD2 (6 bases). This CDR3 region has 12 residues. Germline CDR1 LGHDT, CDR2 YNNKEL (reference sequence). CDR3 in amino acids: CASSPPTSGPSF. The CDR3 DNA follows: TGTGCCAGCAGCCCTCCGACTAGTGGCCCCTCATTC.

This chain connects TRBV30 to TRBJ2-7; TRBD1 matches 7 bases. V lost 5 bases, J lost 5 bases, and 6 bases stayed unmatched. The CDR3 has 12 amino acids. The germline V gene encodes CDR1 GTSNPN and CDR2 SVGIG (reference sequence). CDR3 loop: CAWLGQTHEQYF. The DNA for the CDR3 is TGTGCCTGGCTGGGACAGACCCACGAGCAGTACTTC.

The CDR3 region is CASSLLASAYNEQFF. The CDR3 coding sequence is TGCGCCAGCAGCTTACTAGCGTCCGCCTACAATGAGCAGTTCTTC. V usage is TRBV5-1 and J usage is TRBJ2-1; TRBD2 aligns across 7 bases. CDR1 and CDR2 (germline): SGHRS, YFSETQ. The CDR3 spans 15 residues. Trimming cost V 2 bases and J 2 bases; bases outside gene matches: 4.

In this sample, this clonotype turned up many times. This sequence joins TRBV11-2 and TRBJ2-2, with D possibly matching TRBD2 (5 bases). This CDR3 spans 14 amino acids. The V end was cut by 10 bases, the J end by 6 bases, with 18 bases between. CDR1 is SGHAT, CDR2 FQNNGV, per germline. The CDR3 reads CATGISGGAGELFF. In nucleotides, the CDR3 is TGTGCCACCGGTATCAGCGGTGGGGCCGGGGAGCTGTTTTTT.

This chain joins TRBV12-3 or TRBV12-4 and TRBJ2-7, with D uncertain. This CDR3 has 14 amino acids. The ends were cut back, 3 bases at V and 0 bases at J, with 9 bases in the middle. DNA of the CDR3: TGTGCCAGCAGTTTTAACAGCGTCTCCTACGAGCAGTACTTC. This codes for CASSFNSVSYEQYF.

CDR3 sequence (DNA): TGCGCCAGCGGGAGCGGGGGCTATGGGACAGATACGCAGTATTTT. This gives the protein CASGSGGYGTDTQYF. This sequence joins TRBV4-1 and TRBJ2-3; 8 positions agree with TRBD2. CDR3 length: 15 residues. The junction had 10 bases not matched to a gene; V was cut back by 8 bases and J by 3 bases. In germline, CDR1 is MGHRA, CDR2 YSYEKL.

This clonotype was recorded at least ten times. This rearrangement joins TRBV29-1 to TRBJ1-2; 8 nucleotides line up with TRBD1. This CDR3 spans 14 amino acids. J gave up 5 bases and V 2 bases, and 7 bases lay outside the gene matches. Per the germline V gene, CDR1 is SQVTM and CDR2 is ANQGSEA. The CDR3 coding sequence is TGCAGCGTTGAAACGACAGGGGAAGGGTATGGCTACACCTTC. Translated, it gives CSVETTGEGYGYTF.

This clonotype has at least ten counts. The V call is TRBV7-8, the J call TRBJ1-1; unclear D gene. This CDR3 spans 12 amino acids. V dropped 6 bases and J dropped 3 bases, with 8 bases sitting between them. The germline V gene has CDR1 SGHVS and CDR2 FQNEAQ. The CDR3 DNA reads TGTGCCAGCAGTCCACAGTACACTGAAGCTTTCTTT. Protein sequence: CASSPQYTEAFF.